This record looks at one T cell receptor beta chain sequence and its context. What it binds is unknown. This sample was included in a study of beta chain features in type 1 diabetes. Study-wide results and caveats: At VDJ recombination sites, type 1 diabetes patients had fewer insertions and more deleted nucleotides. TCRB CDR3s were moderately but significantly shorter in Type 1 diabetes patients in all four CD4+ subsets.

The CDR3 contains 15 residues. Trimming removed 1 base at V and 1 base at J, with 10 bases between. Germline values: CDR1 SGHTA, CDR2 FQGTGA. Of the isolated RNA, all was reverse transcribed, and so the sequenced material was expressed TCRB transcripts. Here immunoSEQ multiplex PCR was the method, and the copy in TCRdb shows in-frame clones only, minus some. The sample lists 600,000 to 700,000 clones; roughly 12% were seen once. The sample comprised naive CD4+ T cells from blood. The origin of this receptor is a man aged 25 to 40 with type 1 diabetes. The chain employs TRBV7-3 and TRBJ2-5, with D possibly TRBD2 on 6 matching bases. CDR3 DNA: TGTGCCAGCAGCTTAATCTCCGGGGGCCAAGAGACCCAGTACTTC. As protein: CASSLISGGQETQYF.